One sample yielded the 32 T cell receptor beta chains listed below, sequenced in a study of technical replicates of blood from several donors. TCRdb's copy holds only in-frame clones and misses some; the assay was immunoSEQ multiplex PCR. Of nearly 80,000 clones in the sample, more than 85% are singletons; the top ten hold 0.35% to 0.4%. The sequenced sample consisted of T cells isolated from PBMCs. These receptors came from a human donor in good health.

The CDR3 reads CASSQGDGNYGYTF. The CDR3 coding sequence is TGCGCCAGCAGCCAAGGAGACGGGAACTATGGCTACACCTTC. V gene TRBV4-1 combines with J gene TRBJ1-2; D gene ambiguous. Germline V gene lookup returns CDR1 MGHRA and CDR2 YSYEKL. V was pared by 1 base and J by 2 bases, with 8 bases between. The CDR3 is made up of 14 amino acids.

The chain combines TRBV6-6 with TRBJ2-1; TRBD2 is a possible D gene (6 bases). The length of the CDR3 is 15 residues. V was clipped by 0 bases and J by 4 bases, with 10 bases between them. Germline V CDR1 and CDR2: MNHNY, SVGAGI (reference sequence). CDR3 region: CASSYSMEGYNEQFF. CDR3 nucleotide sequence: TGTGCCAGCAGTTACTCGATGGAGGGGTACAATGAGCAGTTCTTC.

V is TRBV9 and J is TRBJ1-1; 10 bases match TRBD1. CDR1 is SGDLS and CDR2 is YYNGEE in the germline V gene. The CDR3 has 13 residues. Germline trimming cut 3 bases from V and 8 bases from J; bases unmatched to any gene: 4. CDR3 sequence reads: CASSAWTGGEAFF. In nucleotides, the CDR3 is TGTGCCAGCAGCGCCTGGACAGGGGGGGAAGCTTTCTTT.

The CDR3 nucleotides read TGCGCCAGCAGCCAATTAATTATGGGGACAGGGGGCCGAGAGACCCAGTACTTC. This encodes CASSQLIMGTGGRETQYF. The genes are TRBV4-1 and TRBJ2-5, with 12 bases fitting TRBD1. The germline gives CDR1 MGHRA, CDR2 YSYEKL. The V and J ends lost 2 bases and 4 bases, in that order; junction bases with no gene match: 11. The CDR3 extends over 18 amino acids.

This sequence joins TRBV5-1 and TRBJ1-1, with D perhaps TRBD1 (6 bases). The CDR3 is made up of 13 amino acids. V gave up 4 bases and J gave up 8 bases, with 15 bases separating them. Germline lookup yields CDR1 SGHRS and CDR2 YFSETQ. CDR3: CASSTGTLLEAFF. CDR3 DNA sequence: TGCGCCAGCAGCACCGGGACACTTCTCGAAGCTTTCTTT. Together with reference TRBV5-1 and TRBJ1-1, the CDR3 gives the full variable domain: KAGVTQTPRYLIKTRGQQVTLSCSPISGHRSVSWYQQTPGQGLQFLFEYFSETQRNKGNFPGRFSGRQFSNSRSEMNVSTLELGDSALYLCASSTGTLLEAFFGQGTRLTVV.

V usage is TRBV5-1 and J usage is TRBJ2-1, with a possible D match to TRBD2 (5 bases). Germline lookup yields CDR1 SGHRS and CDR2 YFSETQ. CDR3 length equals 15 residues. V gave up 0 bases and J gave up 0 bases, with 7 bases separating them. Here the CDR3 reads CASSLVAFSYNEQFF. The CDR3 DNA sequence: TGCGCCAGCAGCTTGGTAGCGTTCTCCTACAATGAGCAGTTCTTC.

The genes are TRBV7-9 and TRBJ2-5; D not resolved. The germline gives CDR1 SEHNR, CDR2 FQNEAQ (reference sequence). This CDR3 is 12 amino acids long. Trimming took 2 bases from V and 2 from J, leaving 3 bases between them. The CDR3 DNA is TGTGCCAGCAGCTTACATCAAGAGACCCAGTACTTC. Translation: CASSLHQETQYF. Combining the CDR3 with reference TRBV7-9 and TRBJ2-5 gives the whole variable domain DTGVSQNPRHKITKRGQNVTFRCDPISEHNRLYWYRQTLGQGPEFLTYFQNEAQLEKSRLLSDRFSAERPKGSFSTLEIQRTEQGDSAMYLCASSLHQETQYFGPGTRLLVL.

The genes are TRBV11-2 and TRBJ1-1, with 11 bases matching TRBD1. The CDR3 totals 14 residues. The V and J ends lost 3 bases and 4 bases, in that order; junction bases with no gene match: 1. Germline V gene data show CDR1 as SGHAT and CDR2 as FQNNGV. CDR3 bases: TGTGCCAGCAGCTTCGGGACAGGGGGCACTGAAGCTTTCTTT. Translating it yields CASSFGTGGTEAFF.

The chain employs TRBV10-3 and TRBJ2-7, with 7 bases fitting TRBD2. V shed 6 bases and J 0 bases; nucleotides not matched to a gene: 11. The CDR3 spans 16 residues. Germline assignment: CDR1 ENHRY and CDR2 SYGVKD. Here the CDR3 DNA reads TGTGCCATCAGCAGTAGCGGGTTGGTTTCCTCCTACGAGCAGTACTTC. Protein product: CAISSSGLVSSYEQYF.

This clone was observed a single time. This rearrangement joins TRBV10-2 to TRBJ1-1; D is possibly TRBD1 (5 bases). The germline CDR1 and CDR2 sequences are WSHSY and SAAADI. This CDR3 spans 13 amino acids. The V end lost 8 bases, the J end lost 2 bases, and 12 bases lay between the germline ends. As DNA, the CDR3 is TGCGCCAGCTCACGGGGGGACAACACTGAAGCTTTCTTT. Protein product: CASSRGDNTEAFF.

DNA of the CDR3: TGTGCCAGCAGCCATACAGGGGGCTACACCTTC. It yields the protein CASSHTGGYTF. The chain recombines TRBV6-6 with TRBJ1-2; D perhaps matches TRBD1 (6 bases). With 6 bases removed from V and 8 bases from J, the gap between germline ends came to 10 bases. The CDR3 runs to 11 residues. CDR1 is MNHNY, CDR2 SVGAGI, per germline (reference sequence).

This clone was observed a single time. CDR3 residues: CAISGLDQPQHF. CDR3 coding DNA: TGTGCCATCAGTGGTCTCGATCAGCCCCAGCATTTT. J is TRBJ1-5 and V is TRBV10-3, with unresolved D. CDR1 is ENHRY, CDR2 SYGVKD, per germline. The CDR3 is made up of 12 amino acids. V gave up 4 bases and J gave up 5 bases, with 6 bases separating them.

This clone was found a few times. The CDR3 nucleotides read TGTGCCAGCAAGGGGTTCGGCGGGAGCAATGAAAAACTGTTTTTT. It specifies CASKGFGGSNEKLFF. The V call is TRBV25-1, the J call TRBJ1-4, with a weak D call TRBD1 (5 bases). This CDR3 region has 15 residues. Deletions cut 7 bases from V and 5 bases from J, with 17 bases between. Looked up from germline, CDR1 is MGHDK and CDR2 is SYGVNS.

This clone was detected once. The chain combines TRBV10-2 with TRBJ2-6, with D possibly matching TRBD2 (6 bases). Germline loops: CDR1 WSHSY, CDR2 SAAADI. The CDR3 covers 15 residues. V was cut by 10 bases and J by 0 bases, with 13 bases left in between. The CDR3 loop is CATVGGSSGANVLTF. Here the CDR3 DNA reads TGCGCCACCGTCGGAGGGAGCTCTGGGGCCAACGTCCTGACTTTC.

V is TRBV6-5 and J is TRBJ1-2, with TRBD1 matching over 8 bases. The CDR3 totals 12 residues. In germline, CDR1 is MNHEY, CDR2 SVGAGI. The ends lost 8 bases at V and 2 bases at J; junction bases unmatched: 1. CDR3 in DNA: TGTGCCAGCGGACAGGGAAACTATGGCTACACCTTC. Encoded protein: CASGQGNYGYTF.

The chain joins TRBV7-3 to TRBJ1-1, with TRBD1 matching 8 bases. V shed 5 bases and J 8 bases; nucleotides not matched to a gene: 4. This CDR3 comprises 12 residues. The germline V gene encodes CDR1 SGHTA and CDR2 FQGTGA. Here the CDR3 reads CASSQGQGEAFF. CDR3 sequence (DNA): TGTGCCAGCAGCCAAGGACAGGGAGAAGCTTTCTTT.

V is TRBV5-1 and J is TRBJ2-2; 10 positions agree with TRBD2. The CDR3 runs 16 residues. Germline V gene sequence: CDR1 SGHRS, CDR2 YFSETQ. Unmatched junction bases numbered 5, after V lost 0 bases and J lost 6 bases. The CDR3 loop reads CASSLALAGDSGELFF. The CDR3 DNA is TGCGCCAGCAGCTTGGCTCTAGCGGGAGATTCCGGGGAGCTGTTTTTT.

This rearrangement joins TRBV27 to TRBJ1-5; tentatively, D is TRBD1 (5 bases). Germline-derived CDR1 and CDR2 are MNHEY and SMNVEV (reference sequence). The CDR3 is made up of 14 amino acids. Trimming took 5 bases from V and 4 from J, leaving 12 bases between them. CDR3 DNA: TGTGCCAGCAGTAAACCAGGGCTTAATCAGCCCCAGCATTTT. This encodes CASSKPGLNQPQHF.

J is TRBJ2-3 and V is TRBV27; D not certain. The CDR3 contains 15 residues. Germline V CDR1 and CDR2: MNHEY, SMNVEV (reference sequence). V gave up 1 base and J gave up 2 bases, with 10 bases separating them. CDR3 bases: TGTGCCAGCAGTTTATGGGCAGGTCACACAGATACGCAGTATTTT. Translating it yields CASSLWAGHTDTQYF.

This clone was found once. The V call is TRBV5-1, the J call TRBJ2-5; 11 nucleotides agree with TRBD2. This CDR3 region has 17 residues. V gave up 2 bases and J gave up 0 bases; unmatched junction bases: 6. Germline V gene lookup returns CDR1 SGHRS and CDR2 YFSETQ. CDR3 in DNA: TGCGCCAGCAGCTTAGAGGGACTAGCGGTATACCAAGAGACCCAGTACTTC. It encodes CASSLEGLAVYQETQYF.

The chain links TRBV5-6 to TRBJ2-1; 13 bases are shared with TRBD2. The CDR3 contains 16 residues. The trim removed 3 bases at V and 9 bases at J, leaving 9 bases unmatched. CDR1 is SGHDT and CDR2 is YYEEEE in the germline V gene. The CDR3 DNA sequence: TGTGCCAGCAGCTCGGGACTAGCGGGACCTTTCGGTGAGCAGTTCTTC. Translating it yields CASSSGLAGPFGEQFF.

This rearrangement joins TRBV19 to TRBJ2-5; the D is unclear. The CDR3 spans 13 residues. Per germline, CDR1 LNHDA and CDR2 SQIVND (reference sequence). The ends were cut back, 4 bases at V and 2 bases at J, with 8 bases in the middle. CDR3 amino acids: CASSTFLQETQYF. As DNA, the CDR3 is TGTGCCAGTAGTACCTTCCTACAAGAGACCCAGTACTTC.

This chain uses TRBV19 with TRBJ1-5; TRBD1 matches at 7 bases. V lost 7 bases, J lost 2 bases, and 11 bases stayed unmatched. The CDR3 contains 16 residues. CDR1 is LNHDA, CDR2 SQIVND, per germline (reference sequence). For the CDR3, the DNA is TGTGCCAGTATCGATGGGGCAGGGGGTGGCAATCAGCCCCAGCATTTT. Its translation: CASIDGAGGGNQPQHF.

The chain has TRBV7-6 and TRBJ2-2, with D maybe TRBD1 (6 bases). Germline CDR1 and CDR2: SGHVS and FNYEAQ. Trimming removed 2 bases from V and 4 bases from J, with 11 bases in between. CDR3 length: 15 amino acids. As DNA, the CDR3 is TGTGCCAGCAGCTTAACCAGGGGCGGCACCGGGGAGCTGTTTTTT. Protein sequence: CASSLTRGGTGELFF.

This clone showed up just once. The chain uses TRBV5-8 and TRBJ2-2; TRBD1 matches 9 bases. There are 16 residues in the CDR3. The germline V gene has CDR1 SGHTS and CDR2 YDEGEE. Unmatched junction bases numbered 7, after V lost 0 bases and J lost 7 bases. DNA for the CDR3: TGTGCCAGCAGCTTGGTACAGGGGGCTTCGGACGGGGAGCTGTTTTTT. Translating gives CASSLVQGASDGELFF.

This clone is a singleton in its sample. A junction boundary mismatches the germline segment, possibly from a read error. The J gene is TRBJ1-2, the V gene TRBV5-1; D not certain. Germline CDR1 SGHRS, CDR2 YFSETQ. This CDR3 spans 14 amino acids. This CDR3 is CASTLAADRYGYTF. CDR3 DNA sequence: TGCGCCAGCACCTTGGCCGCGGATCGCTATGGCTACACCTTC.

About this clone: An end of the junction does not agree with germline; a read error may underlie this. The chain combines TRBV27 with TRBJ2-1; tentative D call: TRBD2 (7 bases). The CDR3 loop spans 13 amino acids. Germline V gives CDR1 MNHEY, CDR2 SMNVEV (reference sequence). The CDR3 sequence is CASSSNLKRDKIF. CDR3 DNA: TGTGCCAGCAGTTCAAATCTTAAGCGGGACAAGATCTTC.

This clone appeared once. The J gene is TRBJ1-5, the V gene TRBV23-1, with D tentatively TRBD1 (6 bases). TRBV23-1 is an ORF for which the function is uncertain. V dropped 4 bases and J dropped 3 bases, with 16 bases sitting between them. The CDR3 extends over 16 amino acids. CDR3 region: CASSRRDKRYNQPQHF. As DNA, the CDR3 is TGCGCCAGCAGTCGTAGGGACAAACGCTACAATCAGCCCCAGCATTTT.

This rearrangement joins TRBV7-6 to TRBJ2-2; D perhaps matches TRBD2 (6 bases). The V gene lost 2 bases and the J gene lost 0 bases, with 10 bases spanning the gap. Germline V gene lookup returns CDR1 SGHVS and CDR2 FNYEAQ. CDR3 length: 16 residues. The CDR3 DNA sequence: TGTGCCAGCAGCTTATCGTCTAGCGCGAACACCGGGGAGCTGTTTTTT. Its protein is CASSLSSSANTGELFF. The variable domain in full, completed from reference TRBV7-6 and TRBJ2-2, reads GAGVSQSPRYKVTKRGQDVALRCDPISGHVSLYWYRQALGQGPEFLTYFNYEAQQDKSGLPNDRFSAERPEGSISTLTIQRTEQRDSAMYRCASSLSSSANTGELFFGEGSRLTVL.

The rearrangement joins TRBV4-2 to TRBJ2-4; no firm D call. The CDR3 loop spans 15 amino acids. V was pared by 0 bases and J by 4 bases, with 10 bases between. Germline-derived CDR1 and CDR2 are LGHNA and YNFKEQ. CDR3 region: CASSQDLAGKNIQYF. In nucleotides, the CDR3 is TGTGCCAGCAGCCAAGATTTGGCAGGTAAAAACATTCAGTACTTC.

The V call is TRBV5-1, the J call TRBJ2-5, with D maybe TRBD2 (6 bases). The germline V gene has CDR1 SGHRS and CDR2 YFSETQ. The CDR3 totals 17 residues. V was trimmed by 0 bases and J by 4 bases, leaving 19 bases between them. The CDR3 sequence is CASSLALASADSETQYF. In DNA, the CDR3 is TGCGCCAGCAGCTTGGCCCTGGCTAGCGCCGATTCAGAGACCCAGTACTTC.

CDR3 protein: CAGRTSGSYEQYF. CDR3 bases: TGTGCCGGCCGGACTAGCGGGAGTTACGAGCAGTACTTC. V is TRBV30 and J is TRBJ2-7; 13 bases line up with TRBD2. Trimming removed 8 bases from V and 4 bases from J; junction bases left unmatched: 5. CDR3 length equals 13 residues. Germline CDR1 reads GTSNPN; CDR2 reads SVGIG (reference sequence).